One and the same sample provided the 24 T cell receptor beta chains below, sequenced in a study of brain metastases from non-small cell lung cancer. TCRdb's copy holds only in-frame clones and misses some; the assay was immunoSEQ multiplex PCR. Of over 12,000 clones in the sample, around 81% are singletons; the top ten hold roughly 7.1%. The sequenced sample was primary lung tumor tissue. The receptors shown here come from a donor aged 40 or over with non-small cell lung cancer.

V gene TRBV5-4 combines with J gene TRBJ1-1; D is uncertain. The V gene lost 1 base and the J gene lost 1 base, with 14 bases spanning the gap. This CDR3 region has 16 residues. In germline, CDR1 is SGHNT, CDR2 YYREEE (reference sequence). CDR3 DNA sequence: TGTGCCAGCAGCTTGATCCCGGGGATGGGGAACACTGAAGCTTTCTTT. This gives the protein CASSLIPGMGNTEAFF. The whole variable domain, remainder taken from reference TRBV5-4 and TRBJ1-1, is ETGVTQSPTHLIKTRGQQVTLRCSSQSGHNTVSWYQQALGQGPQFIFQYYREEENGRGNFPPRFSGLQFPNYSSELNVNALELDDSALYLCASSLIPGMGNTEAFFGQGTRLTVV.

The V gene is TRBV10-1, the J gene TRBJ1-6; no clear D gene. With 2 bases removed from V and 6 bases from J, the gap between germline ends came to 8 bases. Germline CDR1 WNHNN, CDR2 SYGVQD (reference sequence). The CDR3 length is 14 residues. Here the CDR3 DNA reads TGCGCCAGCAGTGAGGAAGGGATTAATTCACCCCTCCACTTT. Translated, it gives CASSEEGINSPLHF.

This rearrangement joins TRBV19 to TRBJ1-6, with 8 bases lining up with TRBD1. This CDR3 is 13 amino acids long. CDR1 LNHDA and CDR2 SQIVND come from the germline V gene (reference sequence). Trimming at V came to 5 bases and at J to 9 bases, leaving 3 bases not matched to a gene. CDR3 sequence (DNA): TGTGCCAGTAGTGCCACAGGGGGTTCACCCCTCCACTTT. Encoded protein: CASSATGGSPLHF. Looking up the rest from reference TRBV19 and TRBJ1-6 gives the full variable domain: DGGITQSPKYLFRKEGQNVTLSCEQNLNHDAMYWYRQDPGQGLRLIYYSQIVNDFQKGDIAEGYSVSREKKESFPLTVTSAQKNPTAFYLCASSATGGSPLHFGNGTRLTVT.

CDR3 coding DNA: TGCGCCAGCAGTGGGGACAGTATGAACACTGAAGCTTTCTTT. Protein: CASSGDSMNTEAFF. The chain couples TRBV10-2 to TRBJ1-1; 7 nucleotides align to TRBD1. The J segment lost 0 bases and the V segment lost 4 bases, leaving 2 bases of the junction unmatched. CDR3 size: 14 residues. Germline V lookup: CDR1 WSHSY, CDR2 SAAADI.

This chain uses TRBV3-1 (or the pseudogene TRBV3-2) with TRBJ1-4, with a tentative D call TRBD1 (5 bases). Trimming left V 4 bases short and J 10 bases short, with 22 bases between. Per germline, CDR1 LGHDT and CDR2 YNNKEL (reference sequence). The CDR3 length is 16 residues. The CDR3 DNA follows: TGTGCCAGCAGCCTCCTTGGAGGGGCGCGGGGGGTAAAACTGTTTTTT. Protein product: CASSLLGGARGVKLFF.

For this clone: Distinct nucleotide sequences in the sample also encode this CDR3. The genes are TRBV7-3 and TRBJ2-5; no firm D call. The V gene's germline CDR1 is SGHTA and CDR2 FQGTGA. The germline V and J ends were trimmed by 5 bases and 2 bases, with 9 bases remaining between them. The CDR3 runs to 13 residues. DNA for the CDR3: TGTGCCAGCAGCACAGAACTACAAGAGACCCAGTACTTC. It encodes CASSTELQETQYF.

The rearrangement joins TRBV6-5 to TRBJ2-1; tentatively, D is TRBD1 or TRBD2 (6 bases each). With 0 bases removed from V and 5 bases from J, the gap between germline ends came to 11 bases. Germline loops: CDR1 MNHEY, CDR2 SVGAGI. CDR3 size: 15 residues. DNA for the CDR3: TGTGCCAGCAGTTACTCCCAGGGGAGGAACAATGAGCAGTTCTTC. Amino acid sequence: CASSYSQGRNNEQFF.

V and J are TRBV5-8 and TRBJ2-5; D is undetermined. This CDR3 region has 14 residues. The V gene lost 0 bases and the J gene lost 2 bases, with 8 bases spanning the gap. CDR1 is SGHTS, CDR2 YDEGEE, per germline. The CDR3 protein is CASSLAVTQETQYF. The CDR3 DNA reads as TGTGCCAGCAGCTTGGCAGTGACTCAAGAGACCCAGTACTTC.

This clone came up once. This chain uses TRBV5-6 with TRBJ1-2; D is perhaps TRBD1 (5 bases). Germline-derived CDR1 and CDR2 are SGHDT and YYEEEE. The CDR3 is 13 residues long. Deletions cut 0 bases from V and 8 bases from J, with 11 bases between. The CDR3 sequence: CASSLVEGNGYTF. DNA of the CDR3: TGTGCCAGCAGCTTGGTCGAGGGGAACGGCTACACCTTC.

The chain has TRBV6-5 and TRBJ2-5; 7 bases agree with TRBD2. The CDR3 has 13 residues. V was pared by 0 bases and J by 7 bases, with 2 bases of the junction left unmatched. The germline V gene encodes CDR1 MNHEY and CDR2 SVGAGI. The chain's CDR3 is CASSYSSGGTQYF. The CDR3 DNA reads as TGTGCCAGCAGTTACTCTTCGGGAGGGACCCAGTACTTC.

The chain carries TRBV7-8 and TRBJ1-2; the match to TRBD1 covers 10 bases. J gave up 4 bases and V 5 bases, and 4 bases lay outside the gene matches. Looked up from germline, CDR1 is SGHVS and CDR2 is FQNEAQ. The CDR3 loop spans 14 amino acids. This CDR3 is CASSRDRGTYGYTF. CDR3 in DNA: TGTGCCAGCAGCAGGGACAGGGGAACCTATGGCTACACCTTC.

This chain joins TRBV5-1 and TRBJ1-1, with a possible D match to TRBD1 (5 bases). CDR3 length equals 15 residues. Germline CDR1 SGHRS, CDR2 YFSETQ. Trimming stripped 3 bases from V and 0 bases from J, with 12 bases between. CDR3 coding DNA: TGCGCCAGCAGCTCCGACCCAGGGTTGAACACTGAAGCTTTCTTT. It specifies CASSSDPGLNTEAFF.

The V and J genes are TRBV25-1 and TRBJ2-3, with D unclear. The CDR3 covers 14 residues. The V end lost 2 bases, the J end lost 8 bases, and 14 bases lay between the germline ends. The germline V gene encodes CDR1 MGHDK and CDR2 SYGVNS. The CDR3 is CASSEEGPVGTQYF. The CDR3 coding sequence is TGTGCCAGCAGTGAAGAAGGCCCCGTAGGTACGCAGTATTTT. The complete variable domain, with remaining parts taken from reference TRBV25-1 and TRBJ2-3, reads EADIYQTPRYLVIGTGKKITLECSQTMGHDKMYWYQQDPGMELHLIHYSYGVNSTEKGDLSSESTVSRIRTEHFPLTLESARPSHTSQYLCASSEEGPVGTQYFGPGTRLTVL.

The V and J genes are TRBV5-1 and TRBJ1-6; 8 bases line up with TRBD1. Germline V gene lookup returns CDR1 SGHRS and CDR2 YFSETQ. V shed 3 bases, J shed 7 bases, and the junction held 9 bases outside the gene matches. The CDR3 spans 16 residues. The CDR3 reads CASSSLGTGLNSPLHF. The CDR3 DNA is TGCGCCAGCAGCTCTCTAGGGACAGGCCTGAATTCACCCCTCCACTTT.

V usage is TRBV5-4 and J usage is TRBJ1-2; TRBD1 aligns across 9 bases. Per the germline V gene, CDR1 is SGHNT and CDR2 is YYREEE (reference sequence). V gave up 0 bases and J gave up 6 bases; unmatched junction bases: 6. This CDR3 has 15 residues. The CDR3 region is CASSLAPDRGDGYTF. Here the CDR3 DNA reads TGTGCCAGCAGCTTGGCCCCGGACAGGGGAGATGGCTACACCTTC.

This sequence joins TRBV29-1 and TRBJ1-1; D remains unclear. The CDR3 runs to 15 residues. Germline CDR1 reads SQVTM; CDR2 reads ANQGSEA. V was pared by 0 bases and J by 0 bases, with 11 bases between. CDR3 sequence (DNA): TGCAGCGTTGAAGATCTTGGTAACATGAACACTGAAGCTTTCTTT. Protein: CSVEDLGNMNTEAFF.

J is TRBJ2-1 and V is TRBV11-2; 14 bases are shared with TRBD2. The CDR3 has 19 residues. Trimming at V came to 0 bases and at J to 7 bases, leaving 11 bases not matched to a gene. The germline CDR1 and CDR2 sequences are SGHAT and FQNNGV. This CDR3 reads CASSLEGTSGGPRKNEQFF. The CDR3 coding sequence is TGTGCCAGCAGCTTAGAAGGGACTAGCGGGGGCCCCAGGAAAAATGAGCAGTTCTTC.

J is TRBJ1-5 and V is TRBV12-5; D perhaps matches TRBD1 (5 bases). Looked up from germline, CDR1 is LGHNT and CDR2 is FRNRAP. V was cut by 5 bases and J by 2 bases, with 16 bases left in between. The CDR3 totals 16 residues. The CDR3: CASGPAGHLGNQPQHF. In DNA form, the CDR3 reads TGTGCTAGTGGTCCAGCCGGACACCTAGGCAATCAGCCCCAGCATTTT.

The V call is TRBV24-1, the J call TRBJ2-1, with unresolved D. Germline-derived CDR1 and CDR2 are KGHDR and SFDVKD. This CDR3 comprises 16 residues. The V gene lost 5 bases and the J gene lost 1 base, with 14 bases spanning the gap. The CDR3 loop reads CATSGADVRSYNEQFF. Here the CDR3 DNA reads TGTGCCACCAGTGGGGCTGACGTAAGGTCCTACAATGAGCAGTTCTTC.

The CDR3 spells CASTRSEGLQYNSPLHF. The CDR3 nucleotides are TGTGCCAGCACCCGCTCCGAGGGCCTTCAGTATAATTCACCCCTCCACTTT. The rearrangement uses TRBV27 and TRBJ1-6; D unresolved. V was trimmed by 7 bases and J by 4 bases, leaving 20 bases between them. The germline CDR1 and CDR2 sequences are MNHEY and SMNVEV (reference sequence). The CDR3 consists of 17 residues.

This chain links TRBV5-6 with TRBJ2-7, with a weak D call TRBD2 (5 bases). V shed 0 bases and J shed 3 bases, with 10 bases lying between them. CDR1 and CDR2 (germline): SGHDT, YYEEEE. This CDR3 is built from 14 residues. CDR3: CASSLDSSRYEQYV. The CDR3 nucleotides read TGTGCCAGCAGCTTGGACTCTAGCCGCTACGAGCAGTACGTC.

The chain has TRBV9 and TRBJ2-6; the match to TRBD1 covers 7 bases. The CDR3 contains 17 residues. Germline V gene sequence: CDR1 SGDLS, CDR2 YYNGEE. V lost 3 bases and J lost 1; bases outside the gene matches: 7. CDR3 coding DNA: TGTGCCAGCAGCGCATACAGGGGAACGTCTGGGGCCAACGTCCTGACTTTC. It is translated as CASSAYRGTSGANVLTF.

The CDR3 here is CASSLYRAKETQYF. The CDR3 nucleotides read TGCGCCAGCAGCTTGTACAGGGCGAAAGAGACCCAGTACTTC. The V call is TRBV5-1, the J call TRBJ2-5; D possibly corresponds to TRBD1 (6 bases). The CDR3 has 14 residues. The germline CDR1 and CDR2 sequences are SGHRS and YFSETQ. The V gene lost 1 base and the J gene lost 3 bases, with 10 bases spanning the gap.

The chain is built from TRBV18 and TRBJ1-2, with D uncertain. The germline CDR1 and CDR2 sequences are KGHSH and LQKENI. The CDR3 contains 16 residues. V shed 1 base and J shed 3 bases, with 15 bases lying between them. CDR3 nucleotides: TGTGCCAGCTCACCACAAGTGGGCCACTTTGACTATGGCTACACCTTC. Amino acid sequence: CASSPQVGHFDYGYTF.